The clone carrying this T cell receptor beta chain was recorded once. The data are from a study of blood T cell repertoires in COVID-19. Across the whole study: Collection of acute and convalescent COVID-19 samples took place in the United States, Italy and Spain.

The protocol was immunoSEQ multiplex PCR, while the TCRdb copy is restricted to in-frame clones and leaves out a portion. The table has more than 300,000 clones, around nine tenths seen once. The CDR3 length is 17 residues. Trimming left V 0 bases short and J 5 bases short, with 17 bases between. Germline lookup yields CDR1 ENHRY and CDR2 SYGVKD. Seattle patients were enrolled while actively infected and followed longitudinally. The TCR originated in a woman in her seventies with COVID-19, enrolled during active disease. Sample: peripheral blood. This chain joins TRBV10-3 and TRBJ2-1; D possibly corresponds to TRBD1 (6 bases). The CDR3 DNA sequence: TGTGCCATCAGTGAGTCGTGGTCAGGGGAAGGGGACAATGAGCAGTTCTTC. Encoded protein: CAISESWSGEGDNEQFF.